The sequence of this T cell receptor beta chain was determined in a study of blood T cell repertoires in COVID-19. About the research overall: Acute and convalescent COVID-19 samples came from the United States, Italy and Spain. PBMCs, B-cell-depleted T cells, or T cells were the source of the cDNA or gDNA that made up the material.

Looked up from germline, CDR1 is SQVTM and CDR2 is ANQGSEA. Trimming at V came to 7 bases and at J to 8 bases, leaving 3 bases not matched to a gene. The CDR3 is 10 amino acids. How the authors handled the data: Researchers report that nucleated cell counts were estimated from reference gene primer amplification. The table came from immunoSEQ multiplex PCR; TCRdb's copy has only in-frame clones and leaves some out. The V and J calls and clone size are taken from that table; D and trimming were inferred from the DNA. The sample contains fewer than 250,000 clones, roughly 79% of which appear only once.

This chain connects TRBV29-1 to TRBJ1-1, with TRBD1 matching over 8 bases. The sequence came from a woman older than 75 with acute or convalescent COVID-19. The specimen sequenced was peripheral blood. This chain's CDR3 is CSGGDREAFF. As DNA, the CDR3 is TGCAGCGGGGGGGACAGGGAAGCTTTCTTT.